The clone carrying this TCR beta chain showed up just a few times. Its target is not known. This sample stems from a study of T cell repertoires in cytomegalovirus infection. Study details: CMV infection and matching HLA type were both indicated by public TCR beta signatures.

Looked up from germline, CDR1 is SGDLS and CDR2 is YYNGEE. This CDR3 comprises 15 residues. The V and J ends lost 2 bases and 0 bases respectively, with 11 bases between them. TCRdb used MiXCR to reprocess the reads, holding one entry per CDR3 protein. The profile covers fewer than 550,000 distinct CDR3 sequences, with roughly 30% appearing a single time and roughly 13% taken by the ten largest. Study observations and caveats: CMV-specific TCR beta clonotypes restricted by HLA-C were the ones dominating the ex vivo response. Pooled public TCR beta family frequency picked out CMV carriers with the relevant HLA.

The sample consisted of PBMCs. The sequence was collected from a human donor in good health (CMV status not recorded). Some clones in this sample may be carry-over from other donors' samples. The V and J genes are TRBV9 and TRBJ1-1; D possibly corresponds to TRBD1 (5 bases). The DNA of the CDR3 is TGTGCCAGCAGCGTGGCGGGACGGCTGAACACTGAAGCTTTCTTT. This translates into CASSVAGRLNTEAFF.